This T cell receptor (beta chain) stems from a study of response to subunit inactivated influenza vaccine. Study-level findings and limits: Each seasonal influenza vaccination recruits few new T cells, the authors suggested.

TCRdb reanalysed the RT-PCR reads using MiXCR and keeps one entry per CDR3 protein. The sample holds 550,000 to 800,000 distinct CDR3 sequences, approximately 14% seen once. CDR3 size: 14 residues. With 1 base removed from V and 8 bases from J, the gap between germline ends came to 14 bases. Germline assignment: CDR1 MNHEY and CDR2 SVGEGT. This clonotype was counted only a few times. Antigen unknown. This sample comprised PBMCs from blood, obtained approximately 15 days before vaccination. The chain is built from TRBV6-2 or TRBV6-3 and TRBJ1-2, with D tentatively TRBD1 (5 bases). This clonotype was sampled from a man between 45 and 60 years old who received an inactivated influenza vaccine. DNA for the CDR3: TGTGCCAGCAGTTACTTTGGCCAGGGAAGCGGCTACACCTTC. It translates to CASSYFGQGSGYTF.